The 3 T cell receptor beta chains below were found in one sample sequenced in a study of STAT5B mutations in CD4+ large granular lymphocyte leukemia. Some clones are missing from TCRdb's copy, which holds only in-frame ones; the method was immunoSEQ multiplex PCR. Among some 45,000 clones listed, 65% to 90% were seen once. Sample: CD4+ T cells from blood buffy coats. The source of these receptors is a human donor in good health.

This clone was counted a single time. V and J are TRBV5-1 and TRBJ2-7; D is ambiguous. Trimming took 5 bases from V and 2 from J, leaving 11 bases between them. Germline CDR1 SGHRS, CDR2 YFSETQ. The CDR3 is made up of 13 amino acids. The CDR3 nucleotides are TGCGCCAGCAGTCGCGACGGAGCCTACGAGCAGTACTTC. Encoded protein: CASSRDGAYEQYF.

This clone appeared a single time. The chain uses TRBV19 and TRBJ2-1; 10 nucleotides line up with TRBD2. Trimming at V came to 3 bases and at J to 5 bases, leaving 4 bases not matched to a gene. Germline V gene data show CDR1 as LNHDA and CDR2 as SQIVND (reference sequence). CDR3 size: 15 residues. CDR3 region: CASSIITSGDNEQFF. The CDR3 DNA reads as TGTGCCAGTAGTATTATCACTAGCGGGGACAATGAGCAGTTCTTC.

The J gene is TRBJ1-3, the V gene TRBV5-4; TRBD1 is a possible D gene (6 bases). Deletions cut 4 bases from V and 4 bases from J, with 15 bases between. Per the germline V gene, CDR1 is SGHNT and CDR2 is YYREEE (reference sequence). The CDR3 is 15 amino acids. As DNA, the CDR3 is TGTGCCAGCAGCCCGGGACACGTCGGGGGAAACACCATATATTTT. Amino acids: CASSPGHVGGNTIYF.